The 18 T cell receptor beta chains below were found in one sample sequenced in a study of T cell changes during pregnancy in multiple sclerosis (dated by TCRdb to between 2017 and 2020). Receptors were amplified or captured by the immunoSEQ multiplex PCR assay. TCRdb took this table from immuneACCESS and kept in-frame rearrangements with V and J called. Such tables lack part of the clones; where checked against another copy, unresolved V genes explain under half of the gap, and the rest is unexplained. The table for this sample lists fewer than 55,000 clones; over 90% of them were counted only once. Of the sample, 0.5% is held by the ten largest clones. The sample in question was CD4+ T cells from peripheral blood mononuclear cells, obtained in the third trimester of pregnancy. These receptors came from a female donor with multiple sclerosis, enrolled in a pregnancy study.

V gene TRBV29-1 combines with J gene TRBJ2-7; D might be TRBD1 (5 bases). V was trimmed by 4 bases and J by 3 bases, leaving 10 bases between them. CDR1 SQVTM and CDR2 ANQGSEA come from the germline V gene. The CDR3 extends over 12 amino acids. CDR3 sequence: CSVVNRRYEQYF. The CDR3 DNA is TGCAGCGTTGTGAACAGGCGCTACGAGCAGTACTTC.

The chain uses TRBV9 and TRBJ1-5; 10 nucleotides agree with TRBD1. CDR3 length equals 14 residues. Germline trimming cut 0 bases from V and 6 bases from J; bases unmatched to any gene: 0. Germline V lookup: CDR1 SGDLS, CDR2 YYNGEE. The CDR3 nucleotides are TGTGCCAGCAGCGTAGGACAGGGGGCTCAGCCCCAGCATTTT. It specifies CASSVGQGAQPQHF.

This clone appeared once. The J gene is TRBJ2-5, the V gene TRBV2; TRBD1 is a possible D gene (5 bases). The CDR3 contains 13 residues. Germline loops: CDR1 SNHLY, CDR2 FYNNEI. The V end was cut by 4 bases, the J end by 2 bases, with 8 bases between. CDR3 amino acids: CASSVQVQETQYF. CDR3 DNA sequence: TGTGCCAGCAGTGTACAGGTTCAAGAGACCCAGTACTTC.

The gene calls are TRBV19 and TRBJ1-2; 11 nucleotides agree with TRBD1. Germline CDR1 reads LNHDA; CDR2 reads SQIVND (reference sequence). V shed 5 bases and J 6 bases; nucleotides not matched to a gene: 8. The CDR3 runs to 15 residues. The CDR3 nucleotides are TGTGCCAGTAGTCCAGGGACAGGGGGTATGAATGGCTACACCTTC. Amino acids: CASSPGTGGMNGYTF. Using reference TRBV19 and TRBJ1-2 for the parts outside the CDR3, the full variable domain is DGGITQSPKYLFRKEGQNVTLSCEQNLNHDAMYWYRQDPGQGLRLIYYSQIVNDFQKGDIAEGYSVSREKKESFPLTVTSAQKNPTAFYLCASSPGTGGMNGYTFGSGTRLTVV.

This rearrangement joins TRBV11-2 to TRBJ2-1; a possible D gene is TRBD2 (5 bases). V was shortened by 8 bases and J by 0 bases, with 23 bases between the two germline ends. Germline V CDR1 and CDR2: SGHAT, FQNNGV. The CDR3 length is 18 residues. The CDR3 spells CASGRGPGYPVSYNEQFF. The CDR3 coding sequence is TGTGCCAGCGGCCGCGGCCCGGGGTACCCGGTCTCCTACAATGAGCAGTTCTTC.

The chain joins TRBV5-1 to TRBJ2-3, with 12 bases aligning to TRBD1. The CDR3 is 18 residues long. Germline lookup yields CDR1 SGHRS and CDR2 YFSETQ. V lost 0 bases and J lost 4; bases outside the gene matches: 9. CDR3 loop: CASSLGKGQGAMSDTQYF. The CDR3 DNA is TGCGCCAGCAGCTTGGGTAAGGGACAGGGGGCGATGTCAGATACGCAGTATTTT.

The chain carries TRBV6-5 and TRBJ2-4; D is possibly TRBD2 (7 bases). V was pared by 0 bases and J by 5 bases, with 14 bases between. Germline V gives CDR1 MNHEY, CDR2 SVGAGI. This CDR3 has 16 residues. The CDR3 DNA reads as TGTGCCAGCAGTTACTCAGTCGGGGGGCTGCAAAACATTCAGTACTTC. Its translation: CASSYSVGGLQNIQYF.

The V call is TRBV19, the J call TRBJ2-7, with D possibly being TRBD2 (6 bases). The CDR3 spans 13 residues. Trimming stripped 10 bases from V and 2 bases from J, with 15 bases between. Germline CDR1 LNHDA, CDR2 SQIVND (reference sequence). CDR3 DNA: TGTGCCACCCGGGCCGGGGGAACCTACGAGCAGTACTTC. Translating it yields CATRAGGTYEQYF.

V and J are TRBV30 and TRBJ2-2; the match to TRBD2 covers 9 bases. The CDR3 runs to 17 residues. The V and J ends lost 3 bases and 5 bases, in that order; junction bases with no gene match: 13. The germline V gene encodes CDR1 GTSNPN and CDR2 SVGIG (reference sequence). CDR3 residues: CAWRDLLRGGATGELFF. The CDR3 nucleotides read TGTGCCTGGAGGGACCTTCTCCGCGGGGGGGCGACCGGGGAGCTGTTTTTT.

V gene TRBV6-6 combines with J gene TRBJ2-5, with TRBD1 matching over 7 bases. Germline V lookup: CDR1 MNHNY, CDR2 SVGAGI (reference sequence). The CDR3 is made up of 13 amino acids. V lost 7 bases, J lost 5 bases, and 7 bases stayed unmatched. The CDR3 DNA sequence: TGTGCCAGCAAAGGACAGGAGCCGGAGACCCAGTACTTC. This encodes CASKGQEPETQYF.

In DNA, the CDR3 is TGTGCCAGCAGCCGAAGACAGGGAGGCTATGGCTACACCTTC. Protein product: CASSRRQGGYGYTF. The chain carries TRBV11-2 and TRBJ1-2, with 7 positions matching TRBD1. The V segment lost 5 bases and the J segment 4 bases; nucleotides outside the gene matches: 7. The CDR3 is 14 residues long. The V gene's germline CDR1 is SGHAT and CDR2 FQNNGV.

The CDR3 nucleotides are TGTGCCAGCAGTTTAGGGGACACGAGCACAGATACGCAGTATTTT. It codes for CASSLGDTSTDTQYF. The gene calls are TRBV27 and TRBJ2-3; TRBD1 might be the D (6 bases). Germline V gene sequence: CDR1 MNHEY, CDR2 SMNVEV (reference sequence). The CDR3 has 15 amino acids. Trimming cost V 2 bases and J 0 bases, with 9 bases left between them.

The V and J genes are TRBV19 and TRBJ2-1; 9 bases match TRBD1. The CDR3 loop spans 15 amino acids. Trimming at V came to 6 bases and at J to 1 base, leaving 4 bases not matched to a gene. CDR1 is LNHDA and CDR2 is SQIVND in the germline V gene (reference sequence). Here the CDR3 reads CASSNRGLSYNEQFF. The CDR3 nucleotides read TGTGCCAGTAGCAACAGGGGGCTGTCCTACAATGAGCAGTTCTTC.

This clone was seen a single time. The CDR3 region has the DNA TGTGCCAGCAGTTACTCTCTAGCGGGGGCCCCAGATACGCAGTATTTT. Protein: CASSYSLAGAPDTQYF. The chain couples TRBV6-5 to TRBJ2-3; 10 bases line up with TRBD2. Germline V CDR1 and CDR2: MNHEY, SVGAGI. The CDR3 consists of 16 residues. V lost 0 bases to trimming and J lost 4 bases; unmatched junction nucleotides: 4.

This rearrangement joins TRBV5-1 to TRBJ2-1; D gene unclear. The germline CDR1 and CDR2 sequences are SGHRS and YFSETQ. This CDR3 has 15 residues. The V gene lost 0 bases and the J gene lost 3 bases, with 10 bases spanning the gap. Here the CDR3 reads CASSLGGGYYNEQFF. The CDR3 nucleotides read TGCGCCAGCAGCTTGGGTGGCGGTTACTACAATGAGCAGTTCTTC.

V usage is TRBV25-1 and J usage is TRBJ2-2; TRBD2 is a possible D gene (7 bases). V lost 1 base and J 0 bases, leaving 9 bases between the germline ends. This CDR3 is 16 amino acids long. CDR1 is MGHDK and CDR2 is SYGVNS in the germline V gene. CDR3 bases: TGTGCCAGCAGTGAATGGGGGGGCCCGAACACCGGGGAGCTGTTTTTT. Amino acids: CASSEWGGPNTGELFF.

This chain joins TRBV29-1 and TRBJ2-1, with D possibly TRBD1 on 6 matching bases. Germline CDR1 reads SQVTM; CDR2 reads ANQGSEA. This CDR3 has 15 amino acids. Trimming pared 7 bases from V and 1 base from J, leaving 17 bases between. CDR3 amino acids: CSGGTGTKSYNEQFF. The DNA for the CDR3 is TGCAGCGGTGGAACAGGGACAAAGTCCTACAATGAGCAGTTCTTC.

V and J are TRBV7-9 and TRBJ2-3; weak D call: TRBD2 (7 bases). The CDR3 sequence is 17 residues long. From germline, CDR1 is SEHNR and CDR2 FQNEAQ (reference sequence). V was trimmed by 1 base and J by 5 bases, leaving 19 bases between them. CDR3 nucleotide sequence: TGTGCCAGCAGCTTAGAGATGGTGGGGGGGCTTGGAGATACGCAGTATTTT. Protein: CASSLEMVGGLGDTQYF.